This TCR beta chain derives from a study of blood T cells in healthy people across ages. Study outcomes and limitations: In long-lived donors, naive CD4+ cell counts and diversity exceeded those of aged donors.

The CDR3 sequence is 13 residues long. V was trimmed by 5 bases and J by 6 bases, leaving 11 bases between them. Germline lookup yields CDR1 SGHAT and CDR2 FQDESV (reference sequence). Isolation per sample recovered at least 7 million PBMCs. Only a few counts were recorded for this clonotype. Its antigen is unknown. Using a J-beta primer mix together with a sample-barcoded 5' primer, a second PCR was run for roughly 6 to 11 cycles. Tagging of each cDNA molecule was performed by a template-switch adaptor with 12 random nucleotides. MiXCR, run by TCRdb on the 5' RACE reads, gives a single entry per CDR3 protein. The top ten hold roughly 3.4% of the sample, which has 600,000 or so distinct CDR3 sequences, under 25% seen once.

The gene calls are TRBV11-1 and TRBJ1-5, with no clear D. This clonotype was sampled from a man aged 65 to 85 in good health. Sequenced: blood. CDR3 in DNA: TGTGCCAGCAGCCTACCGCGGGGTCAGCCCCAGCATTTT. This encodes CASSLPRGQPQHF.